The TCR beta chain under discussion was sequenced for a study of monozygotic twins with inflammatory bowel disease. The germline CDR1 and CDR2 sequences are SEHNR and FQNEAQ (reference sequence). The CDR3 runs to 14 residues. Researchers put TCRalpha and TCRbeta cDNA through two nested PCRs lasting approximately 17 and 9 cycles. Reanalyzing the 5' RACE reads, TCRdb keeps one entry per CDR3 protein, without DNA. The sample's table shows 150,000 to 200,000 distinct CDR3 sequences. The V and J genes are TRBV7-9 and TRBJ2-3; checking the TCRdb D call of TRBD1 is not possible without DNA. Specimen: blood. This sequence originates from a human donor with ulcerative colitis or Crohn's disease, or a healthy co-twin of an affected twin (not recorded which). The CDR3 spells CASKRDGGADTQYF.